These 8 T cell receptor beta chains were all obtained from the same sample, sequenced in a study of CD8 T cells in ankylosing spondylitis. TCRdb processed the 5' RACE reads anew with MiXCR; each CDR3 protein has one entry. In the table there are around 230,000 distinct CDR3 sequences, 8.2% of which are singletons. Material for sequencing was blood, either unsorted or a sorted T cell fraction (not recorded which). These receptors all come from a female donor with ankylosing spondylitis or in good health (not recorded which).

Ten or more counts support this clonotype. This chain connects TRBV5-1 to TRBJ2-7; D remains unclear. Germline CDR1 reads SGHRS; CDR2 reads YFSETQ. The CDR3 is 15 amino acids. Trimming pared 0 bases from V and 4 bases from J, leaving 14 bases between. The CDR3 region has the DNA TGCGCCAGCAGCTTGGAGCTGGGTATGGGGTACGAGCAGTACTTC. It translates to CASSLELGMGYEQYF.

There are many counts of this clonotype. The rearrangement joins TRBV4-3 to TRBJ2-7, with D unclear. Germline-derived CDR1 and CDR2 are LGHNA and YSLEER. The CDR3 sequence is 15 residues long. V lost 2 bases and J 2 bases, leaving 13 bases between the germline ends. CDR3 sequence (DNA): TGCGCCAGCAGCCAATCGCCCGGTTTTACCTACGAGCAGTACTTC. The encoded protein is CASSQSPGFTYEQYF.

This clonotype was observed a handful of times. This chain uses TRBV5-4 with TRBJ1-1; 8 bases line up with TRBD1. J lost 7 bases, V lost 2 bases, and 7 bases had no gene match. Germline CDR1 is SGHNT and CDR2 is YYREEE (reference sequence). This CDR3 has 14 amino acids. The CDR3 DNA reads TGTGCCAGCAGCTTTTCGGACAGGGTCGATGAAGCTTTCTTT. The encoded protein is CASSFSDRVDEAFF.

This clonotype has at least ten counts. V usage is TRBV4-1 and J usage is TRBJ2-1; D gene ambiguous. Germline assignment: CDR1 MGHRA and CDR2 YSYEKL. Trimming shortened V by 0 bases and J by 0 bases, and 9 bases separated the two germline ends. This CDR3 has 16 residues. The CDR3 loop is CASSQDRESSYNEQFF. CDR3 DNA sequence: TGCGCCAGCAGCCAAGATCGTGAAAGCTCCTACAATGAGCAGTTCTTC.

The chain has TRBV5-1 and TRBJ2-5, with D tentatively TRBD2 (6 bases). Between the trimmed V and J ends, which lost 3 bases and 5 bases, there was a span of 17 bases. The CDR3 loop spans 15 amino acids. Germline V gives CDR1 SGHRS, CDR2 YFSETQ. The CDR3 sequence is CASSSTREPWETQYF. Written as DNA, the CDR3 is TGCGCCAGCAGCTCTACTCGGGAGCCGTGGGAGACCCAGTACTTC.

This clonotype was seen ten or more times. This sequence joins TRBV7-2 and TRBJ1-4; D is unclear. With 3 bases removed from V and 5 bases from J, the gap between germline ends came to 7 bases. This CDR3 region has 13 residues. Germline lookup yields CDR1 SGHTA and CDR2 FQGNSA. This CDR3 reads CASSLVGNEKLFF. The DNA for the CDR3 is TGTGCCAGCAGCTTGGTCGGGAATGAAAAACTGTTTTTT.

This clonotype was seen more than once but under ten times. The chain couples TRBV29-1 to TRBJ1-1; TRBD1 matches at 7 bases. From germline, CDR1 is SQVTM and CDR2 ANQGSEA. There are 14 residues in the CDR3. V lost 6 bases and J lost 1; bases outside the gene matches: 8. CDR3 coding DNA: TGCAGCGTGGGCCAACAGGGGAAGAACACTGAAGCTTTCTTT. This translates into CSVGQQGKNTEAFF.

Comment on this clonotype: This may be a read error, as it is one base from a much larger clone. J is TRBJ2-1 and V is TRBV6-5; D gene unclear. Germline-derived CDR1 and CDR2 are MNHEY and SVGAGI. The V end lost 11 bases, the J end lost 6 bases, and 11 bases lay between the germline ends. The CDR3 spans 11 residues. The CDR3 region has the DNA TGTGCCGGCATGGGCGCCAATGAGCAGTTCTTC. Translated, it gives CAGMGANEQFF.